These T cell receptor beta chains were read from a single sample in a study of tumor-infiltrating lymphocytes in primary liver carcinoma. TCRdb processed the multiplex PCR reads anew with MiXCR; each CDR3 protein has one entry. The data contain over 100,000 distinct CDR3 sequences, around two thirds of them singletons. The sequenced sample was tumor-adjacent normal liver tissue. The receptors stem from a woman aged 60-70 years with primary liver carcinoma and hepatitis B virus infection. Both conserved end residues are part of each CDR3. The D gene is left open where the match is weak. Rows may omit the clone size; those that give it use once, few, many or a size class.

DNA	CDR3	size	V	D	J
TGTGCCAGCAGTTTCCCCCCCGGCAGGGGTTCACCCCTCCACTTT	CASSFPPGRGSPLHF	many	TRBV28	-	TRBJ1-6
TGTGCCATCCAGAACAACAATGAGCAGTTCTTC	CAIQNNNEQFF	-	TRBV10-3	-	TRBJ2-1
TGCAGCGTCCCCGGGACTAACGGGGCTAACACCGGGGAGCTATTTTTT	CSVPGTNGANTGELFF	-	TRBV29-1	TRBD2	TRBJ2-2
TGTGCCACCGCGACAGGGCTAGACAGGCAGTATTTT	CATATGLDRQYF	-	TRBV28	TRBD1	TRBJ2-3
TGTGCCAGCAGCTTAGATAGGGGGCTAGCTCCCGAGCAATACTTC	CASSLDRGLAPEQYF	-	TRBV11-2	TRBD1	TRBJ2-7
TGTGCCAGCAGTGGGGGGCCAGATACGCAGTATTTT	CASSGGPDTQYF	many	TRBV28	-	TRBJ2-3
TGCAGTGTTGACGAGACTAGCGTAGAGAGGAGAGATACGCAGTATTTT	CSVDETSVERRDTQYF	-	TRBV29-1	TRBD2	TRBJ2-3
TGCAGCGCCGAGGGACGGGAGTATCCCTACGGGCAGTACTTC	CSAEGREYPYGQYF	-	TRBV29-1	-	TRBJ2-7
TGTGCCATCCTTTCCGGGACCCCCGGTGGCAATGAGCAGTTCTTC	CAILSGTPGGNEQFF	-	TRBV28	-	TRBJ2-1
TGTGCCAGCAGCCTCGGGGCTAGCGGTGAGCAGTTCTTT	CASSLGASGEQFF	-	TRBV28	TRBD2	TRBJ2-1
TGTGCGAGCAGCCAGGCCCTGGGACAGGCTTCCTACGGGCAGTACTTC	CASSQALGQASYGQYF	-	TRBV4-2	TRBD1	TRBJ2-7
TGTGCCAGCAACATAATAGGGGAGGGCTCCTACAATGAGCAGTTCTTC	CASNIIGEGSYNEQFF	-	TRBV7-2	TRBD2	TRBJ2-1
TGCGCCAGTAGCCCACCCCTAGGGGGCACAGATACGCAGTATTTT	CASSPPLGGTDTQYF	-	TRBV4-1	-	TRBJ2-3
TGTGACAGCAGCTTCCGCAGGACAGCATCCTACGAGCAGTACTTC	CDSSFRRTASYEQYF	-	TRBV5-6	-	TRBJ2-7
TGTGCTAGTACAAAGGTGAGAGGGGTATCAGGGGAGCAGTACTTC	CASTKVRGVSGEQYF	-	TRBV11-2	-	TRBJ2-7
TGTGCCAGCAGCTCGACAGGCAACTTTCTCTCTGGGGCCAACGTCCTGACTTTC	CASSSTGNFLSGANVLTF	-	TRBV5-1	-	TRBJ2-6
TGTGCCAGCAGATCTGGTAAGTCTAGCGGAGCCTACAATGAGCAGTTCTTC	CASRSGKSSGAYNEQFF	-	TRBV28	TRBD2	TRBJ2-1
TGCGCCAGCAGGGTCCAGGGGTTGGATGAGAAACTGTTTTTT	CASRVQGLDEKLFF	few	TRBV10-2	-	TRBJ1-4
TGTGTCAGCAGCCAAGATGAAGGGGATATTGGAAACACCATATATTTT	CVSSQDEGDIGNTIYF	-	TRBV4-2	-	TRBJ1-3
TGTGCCAGCAGCTTGGGCCGTAACAATGAGCAAATCTTC	CASSLGRNNEQIF	-	TRBV7-8	-	TRBJ2-1
TGCGCCAGCAGCTTGGATGGGGGCCGGAACACTGAAGCTTTCTTT	CASSLDGGRNTEAFF	many	TRBV5-1	-	TRBJ1-1
TGTGCCAGCAGTCTCCCTGGGCGGGAGCAGTACTTC	CASSLPGREQYF	few	TRBV28	-	TRBJ2-7
TGTGCCAGCAGGGGGCAGAACATTGGAGCTTTCTTT	CASRGQNIGAFF	once	TRBV5-4	-	TRBJ1-1
TGTGTCAGCACCACCAGCACTCAGCCCCAGCATTTT	CVSTTSTQPQHF	once	TRBV6-2/TRBV6-3	-	TRBJ1-5
TGCGCCAACAGTTTGCGAAAGACCCAGTACTTC	CANSLRKTQYF	-	TRBV12-3/TRBV12-4	-	TRBJ2-5
TGTGCCAGCACTCTCGCCAACACTGAAGTTTTCTTT	CASTLANTEVFF	-	TRBV2	-	TRBJ1-1
TGTGCCAGCAACCCTTACAAGAACACTGAAGCTTTCTTT	CASNPYKNTEAFF	many	TRBV28	-	TRBJ1-1
TGCGCCAGCAGCTTGGTGGACTCACCAGTGGGGGACACAGATACGCAGTATTTT	CASSLVDSPVGDTDTQYF	many	TRBV5-1	-	TRBJ2-3
TGCGCCAGCAGCTTGGGGTCCGGGCGCTGGGGCGATCAGCCCCAGCATTTT	CASSLGSGRWGDQPQHF	many	TRBV5-1	-	TRBJ1-5
TGTGCCAACAGCCAAGCAGGGGAGGGGGCCGGCTACACCTTC	CANSQAGEGAGYTF	few	TRBV4-2	TRBD1	TRBJ1-2